The next 8 T cell receptor beta chains were all read from a single sample in a study of T cell responses to AZD1222 COVID-19 vaccine. Sequenced by immunoSEQ multiplex PCR; TCRdb stores in-frame clones only, minus some. The sample includes 110,000 to 150,000 clones, about 93% of them seen just once. Sequenced here: peripheral blood, sampled on day 0 of AZD1222 vaccination. The receptors come from an adult in good health.

The DNA for the CDR3 is TGCGCCAGCAGCCAAGCCCCCACGGGGGTGAATGAGCAGTTCTTC. Its translation is CASSQAPTGVNEQFF. The gene calls are TRBV4-1 and TRBJ2-1; tentatively, D is TRBD2 (6 bases). The germline V and J ends were trimmed by 1 base and 7 bases, with 14 bases remaining between them. This CDR3 region has 15 residues. Germline values: CDR1 MGHRA, CDR2 YSYEKL.

The chain uses TRBV6-5 and TRBJ1-2; D call uncertain. Trimming took 6 bases from V and 6 from J, leaving 17 bases between them. The germline V gene has CDR1 MNHEY and CDR2 SVGAGI. The CDR3 loop spans 14 amino acids. CDR3 region: CASRPPQGRNGYTF. The CDR3 DNA reads as TGTGCCAGCAGACCCCCTCAAGGGAGGAATGGCTACACCTTC.

This clone showed up just once. The chain carries TRBV5-5 and TRBJ1-6, with D possibly being TRBD1 (6 bases). The CDR3 extends over 16 amino acids. Trimming cost V 0 bases and J 8 bases, with 15 bases left between them. Germline loops: CDR1 SGHKS, CDR2 YYEKEE (reference sequence). For the CDR3, the DNA is TGTGCCAGCAGCTTGGCCGGGGGGCAGAGTTATTCACCCCTCCACTTT. Translated: CASSLAGGQSYSPLHF.

The genes are TRBV28 and TRBJ1-1, with D possibly TRBD1 on 5 matching bases. The V gene's germline CDR1 is MDHEN and CDR2 SYDVKM. The V end was cut by 6 bases, the J end by 1 base, with 15 bases between. The CDR3 has 15 residues. The CDR3 loop is CASSLPGTANTEAFF. CDR3 bases: TGTGCCAGCAGCCTCCCCGGGACGGCGAACACTGAAGCTTTCTTT.

The chain carries TRBV7-6 and TRBJ2-5; 10 nucleotides align to TRBD1. CDR3 size: 17 residues. The V segment lost 0 bases and the J segment 5 bases; nucleotides outside the gene matches: 9. Germline V CDR1 and CDR2: SGHVS, FNYEAQ. The chain's CDR3 is CASSLARDRGFLETQYF. The CDR3 nucleotides read TGTGCCAGCAGCTTAGCGAGGGACAGGGGATTTTTGGAGACCCAGTACTTC. Full variable domain (outside the CDR3, taken from reference TRBV7-6 and TRBJ2-5): GAGVSQSPRYKVTKRGQDVALRCDPISGHVSLYWYRQALGQGPEFLTYFNYEAQQDKSGLPNDRFSAERPEGSISTLTIQRTEQRDSAMYRCASSLARDRGFLETQYFGPGTRLLVL.

This chain connects TRBV7-9 to TRBJ2-6, with 8 bases lining up with TRBD1. Germline CDR1 reads SEHNR; CDR2 reads FQNEAQ (reference sequence). The length of the CDR3 is 17 residues. After removal of 5 bases from V and 4 bases from J, the junction contained 10 bases not matched to a gene. CDR3 in DNA: TGTGCCAGCAGCCCACTCAGGGGGCAGTTAGGGGCCAACGTCCTGACTTTC. Translation: CASSPLRGQLGANVLTF.

This chain joins TRBV18 and TRBJ1-3; no reliable D call. V was cut by 3 bases and J by 3 bases, with 9 bases left in between. From germline, CDR1 is KGHSH and CDR2 LQKENI. There are 14 residues in the CDR3. The DNA for the CDR3 is TGTGCCAGCTCACCTGGGTTATTTGGAAACACCATATATTTT. Translation: CASSPGLFGNTIYF.

This CDR3 reads CSARQDTEAFF. In nucleotides, the CDR3 is TGCAGCGCCCGACAGGACACTGAAGCTTTCTTT. The chain recombines TRBV29-1 with TRBJ1-1; a possible D gene is TRBD1 (6 bases). This CDR3 spans 11 amino acids. Deletions cut 7 bases from V and 3 bases from J, with 9 bases between. The V gene's germline CDR1 is SQVTM and CDR2 ANQGSEA.